One T cell receptor beta chain is described in this entry. The source of the sample is a study of blood T cell repertoires in COVID-19. On the study more broadly: There were acute and convalescent COVID-19 samples, and they came from the United States, Italy and Spain. T cells, B-cell-depleted T cells, or PBMCs supplied cDNA or gDNA.

Study processing details: Estimation of nucleated cell counts relied on the amplification of reference gene primers. Some clones are missing from TCRdb's copy, which holds only in-frame ones; the method was immunoSEQ multiplex PCR. That table supplies the V and J calls and clone size; D and trimming were determined from the DNA. The table lists a few hundred thousand clones, 70% to 85% of them singletons. Patients from Seattle were sampled longitudinally, starting during active infection. The germline gives CDR1 SGHTA, CDR2 FQGTGA. The V gene end was trimmed by 5 bases and the J gene end by 4 bases; junction bases not matched to a gene: 6. The CDR3 sequence is 16 residues long.

The origin of this receptor is a human donor with COVID-19, enrolled during active disease. The donor label of this sample is uncertain. The sample consisted of peripheral blood. V and J are TRBV7-3 and TRBJ2-3; 13 bases map to TRBD2. The CDR3: CASSPGTSGIADTQYF. DNA of the CDR3: TGTGCCAGCAGCCCCGGGACTAGCGGGATCGCAGATACGCAGTATTTT.